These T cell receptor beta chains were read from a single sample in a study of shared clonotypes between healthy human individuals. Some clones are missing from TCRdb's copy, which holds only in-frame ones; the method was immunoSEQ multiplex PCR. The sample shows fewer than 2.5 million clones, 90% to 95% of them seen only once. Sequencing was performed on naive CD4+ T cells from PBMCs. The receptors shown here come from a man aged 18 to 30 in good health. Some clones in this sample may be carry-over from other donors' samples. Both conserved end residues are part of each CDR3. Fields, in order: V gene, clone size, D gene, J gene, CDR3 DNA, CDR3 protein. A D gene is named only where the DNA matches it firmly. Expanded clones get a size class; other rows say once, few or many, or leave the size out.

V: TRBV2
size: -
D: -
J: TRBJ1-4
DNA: TGTGCCAGCAGTTTACAGTCTAATGAAAAACTGTTTTTT
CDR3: CASSLQSNEKLFF

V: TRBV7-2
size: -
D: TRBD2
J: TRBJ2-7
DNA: TGTGCCAGCACCAAGGGGACAGCGGGAGGGAGGGACGAGCAGTACTTC
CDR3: CASTKGTAGGRDEQYF

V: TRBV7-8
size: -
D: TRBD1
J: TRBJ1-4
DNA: TGTGCCAGCAGCTTATCCCAATGGGACAGGGGGGAAAAACTGTTTTTT
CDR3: CASSLSQWDRGEKLFF

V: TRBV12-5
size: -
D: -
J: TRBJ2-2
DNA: TGTGCTAGTGTCAGGGACACCGGGGAGCTGTTTTTT
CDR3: CASVRDTGELFF

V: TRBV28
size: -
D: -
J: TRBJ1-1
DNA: TGTGCCAGCAGTTTATCCTATCGGCAAAACCAGGGGACCAACACTGAAGCTTTCTTT
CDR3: CASSLSYRQNQGTNTEAFF

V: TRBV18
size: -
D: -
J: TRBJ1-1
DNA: TGTGCCAGCTCACCAGGGCTCAACACTGAAGCTTTCTTT
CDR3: CASSPGLNTEAFF

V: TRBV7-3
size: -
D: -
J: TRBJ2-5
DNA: TGTGCCAGCAGCTTCACGGACGGGGAGACCCAGTACTTC
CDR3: CASSFTDGETQYF

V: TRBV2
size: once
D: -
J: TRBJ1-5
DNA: TGTGCCAGCAGTCAAGGGAGTCAGCCCCAGCATTTT
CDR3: CASSQGSQPQHF

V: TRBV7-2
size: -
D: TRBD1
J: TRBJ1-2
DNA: TGTGCCAGCATCCGTGGACAGGGGATCGGCTATGGCTACACCTTC
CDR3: CASIRGQGIGYGYTF

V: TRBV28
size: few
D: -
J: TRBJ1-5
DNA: TGTGCCAGCTCATGGACGGTTAGCAATCAGCCCCAGCATTTT
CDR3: CASSWTVSNQPQHF

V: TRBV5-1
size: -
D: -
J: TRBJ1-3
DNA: TGCGCCAGCAGCCTCAGGACTGGCCCGGGAAACACCATATATTTT
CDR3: CASSLRTGPGNTIYF

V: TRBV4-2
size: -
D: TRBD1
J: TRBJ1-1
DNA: TGTGCCAGCAGCCAGGGCCCGGGACAGGGGGCGACTGAAGCTTTCTTT
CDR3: CASSQGPGQGATEAFF

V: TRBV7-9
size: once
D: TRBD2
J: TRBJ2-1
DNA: TGTGCCAGCAGCCTCCTGAAGCGGGAGAAGCAAACGAATGAGCAGTTCTTC
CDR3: CASSLLKREKQTNEQFF

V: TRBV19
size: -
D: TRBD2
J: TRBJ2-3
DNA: TGTGCCAGTAGTCCCCGGACTAGCGGGTTAGGAGATACGCAGTATTTT
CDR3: CASSPRTSGLGDTQYF

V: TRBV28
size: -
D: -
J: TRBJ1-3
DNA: TGTGCCAGCAGTTTATTGGGGGGAAGCTCTGGAAACACCATATATTTT
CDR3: CASSLLGGSSGNTIYF

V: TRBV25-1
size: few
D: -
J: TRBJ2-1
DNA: TGTGCCAGCAGTGTGGTGGACCACAATGAGCAGTTCTTC
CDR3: CASSVVDHNEQFF

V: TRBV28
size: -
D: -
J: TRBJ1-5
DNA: TGTGCCAGCAGGCCCGGAGGGGAAGGCAATCAGCCCCAGCATTTT
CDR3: CASRPGGEGNQPQHF

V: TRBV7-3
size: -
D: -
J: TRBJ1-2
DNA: TGTGCCAGCAGCTTAACGGGACCACAGGGAACTAACTATGGCTACACCTTC
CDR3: CASSLTGPQGTNYGYTF

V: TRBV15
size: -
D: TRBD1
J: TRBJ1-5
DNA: TGTGCCACCAGCAGAGCCAAGGACAGGGGGCATAGCAATCAGCCCCAGCATTTT
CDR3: CATSRAKDRGHSNQPQHF

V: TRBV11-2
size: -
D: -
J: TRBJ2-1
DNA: TGTGCCAGCAGCTTAGACAGGGGAACATACAATGAGCAGTTCTTC
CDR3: CASSLDRGTYNEQFF

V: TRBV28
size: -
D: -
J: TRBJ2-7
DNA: TGTGCCAGCAGTTCAGGGGGGTTAGGAACAGGAGTTCTATCCTACGAGCAGTACTTC
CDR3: CASSSGGLGTGVLSYEQYF

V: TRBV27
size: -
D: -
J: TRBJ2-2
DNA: TGTGCCAGCAGTTTATCAACCGGGGAGCTGTTTTTT
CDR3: CASSLSTGELFF